This T cell receptor beta chain was obtained from a study of beta chain features in type 1 diabetes. For this clone: Its matching antigen is unknown.

The investigators reverse transcribed all of the isolated RNA, so they sequenced expressed TCRB transcripts. TCRdb's table, derived via immunoSEQ multiplex PCR, lists solely in-frame clones and lacks some. The sample includes 860,000 or so clones, roughly a sixth of them seen just once. Study-wide findings and caveats: The naive, central memory and Treg TCRB repertoires looked more alike in patients than they did in healthy donors.

In germline, CDR1 is SGHDN, CDR2 FVKESK. V lost 11 bases, J lost 2 bases, and 16 bases stayed unmatched. The CDR3 spans 16 residues. The V and J genes are TRBV14 and TRBJ2-3, with TRBD1 matching over 7 bases. This clonotype was obtained from a woman aged 18-29 years in good health. The sample was naive CD4+ T cells from blood. CDR3 loop: CAGPVTRGPDTDTQYF. The CDR3 nucleotides are TGTGCCGGCCCAGTCACGAGGGGGCCCGACACAGATACGCAGTATTTT.